One and the same sample provided the 17 T cell receptor beta chains below, sequenced in a study of monozygotic twins with inflammatory bowel disease. TCRdb reanalyzed the 5' RACE reads, giving one entry per CDR3 protein sequence and no DNA. In total, the table holds 300,000 to 350,000 distinct CDR3 sequences. The sample was blood. The receptors shown here come from a human donor with ulcerative colitis or Crohn's disease, or a healthy co-twin of an affected twin (not recorded which).

CDR3 protein: CSVAIGGNTEAFF. The chain carries TRBV29-1 and TRBJ1-1; as DNA is missing, the TRBD1 call by TCRdb cannot be tested. Germline V gene lookup returns CDR1 SQVTM and CDR2 ANQGSEA. This CDR3 spans 13 amino acids.

The gene calls are TRBV4-3 and TRBJ2-3. Germline CDR1 is LGHNA and CDR2 is YSLEER. The CDR3 extends over 15 amino acids. The CDR3 reads CASSVERASTDTQYF.

The rearrangement joins TRBV9 to TRBJ2-7; TCRdb selects TRBD2, and the lack of DNA leaves this call unchecked. The germline V gene has CDR1 SGDLS and CDR2 YYNGEE. This CDR3 is 16 amino acids long. CDR3 in amino acids: CASSASPVDTGYEQYF.

This chain uses TRBV7-7 with TRBJ2-2; the D call from TCRdb, TRBD1, cannot be confirmed without DNA. Germline V gene sequence: CDR1 SSHAT, CDR2 FNYEAQ (reference sequence). CDR3 size: 15 residues. This chain's CDR3 is CASSRDRGRTGELFF.

This chain links TRBV19 with TRBJ2-1; the D call of TRBD1 rests on TCRdb alone, since no DNA is present to check it. Germline V gene lookup returns CDR1 LNHDA and CDR2 SQIVND (reference sequence). The length of the CDR3 is 16 residues. CDR3 region: CASSIEGGAESNEQFF.

This rearrangement joins TRBV28 to TRBJ2-3. The CDR3 loop spans 13 amino acids. Germline loops: CDR1 MDHEN, CDR2 SYDVKM. The CDR3 protein is CASIKGFTDTQYF.

The V and J genes are TRBV29-1 and TRBJ2-3; TCRdb selects TRBD2, and the lack of DNA leaves this call unchecked. The CDR3 loop spans 12 amino acids. CDR1 and CDR2 (germline): SQVTM, ANQGSEA. CDR3 in amino acids: CSVEREMNTQYF.

The rearrangement joins TRBV3-1 to TRBJ2-3. Germline V gene data show CDR1 as LGHDT and CDR2 as YNNKEL (reference sequence). The CDR3 consists of 14 residues. The CDR3 here is CASSHTSGGNTQYF.

The V call is TRBV30, the J call TRBJ2-3. Germline V gives CDR1 GTSNPN, CDR2 SVGIG (reference sequence). This CDR3 is 20 amino acids long. CDR3 protein: CAWSVPELTLLPPSTDTQYF.

J is TRBJ2-7 and V is TRBV29-1; TCRdb's D call, TRBD2, is unchecked because there is no DNA. Germline assignment: CDR1 SQVTM and CDR2 ANQGSEA. This CDR3 comprises 13 residues. The CDR3 region is CSVVRPSGGEQYF.

The chain employs TRBV6-1 and TRBJ2-7; the D call from TCRdb, TRBD1, cannot be confirmed without DNA. This CDR3 contains 15 residues. Germline CDR1 is MNHNS and CDR2 is SASEGT. CDR3 protein: CASSRLPTPNYEQYF.

The chain combines TRBV3-1 with TRBJ2-2; the D gene TCRdb calls, TRBD2, cannot be checked with no DNA. This CDR3 is built from 15 residues. Germline CDR1 and CDR2: LGHDT and YNNKEL (reference sequence). The CDR3 is CASSQEASLPGELFF. Complete variable domain (other parts from reference TRBV3-1 and TRBJ2-2): DTAVSQTPKYLVTQMGNDKSIKCEQNLGHDTMYWYKQDSKKFLKIMFSYNNKELIINETVPNRFSPKSPDKAHLNLHINSLELGDSAVYFCASSQEASLPGELFFGEGSRLTVL.

The V and J genes are TRBV30 and TRBJ2-7. This CDR3 has 11 residues. Germline V lookup: CDR1 GTSNPN, CDR2 SVGIG (reference sequence). The CDR3 sequence is CAWSDGFEQYF.

The chain joins TRBV4-3 to TRBJ2-2; TCRdb's assignment of TRBD2 cannot be checked, as there is no DNA. This CDR3 has 17 residues. CDR1 and CDR2 from the germline V gene are LGHNA and YSLEER. CDR3 protein: CASSQPGLLANTGELFF.

The rearrangement links TRBV29-1 to TRBJ1-2; TCRdb gives TRBD1 as the D gene, but with no DNA this cannot be confirmed. The CDR3 extends over 15 amino acids. CDR1 is SQVTM and CDR2 is ANQGSEA in the germline V gene. The CDR3 spells CSVDGQGMANYGYTF.

V is TRBV2 and J is TRBJ2-5. This CDR3 region has 12 residues. The germline gives CDR1 SNHLY, CDR2 FYNNEI. CDR3 in amino acids: CASRPESGAQYF. Filled out from reference TRBV2 and TRBJ2-5, the complete variable domain reads EPEVTQTPSHQVTQMGQEVILRCVPISNHLYFYWYRQILGQKVEFLVSFYNNEISEKSEIFDDQFSVERPDGSNFTLKIRSTKLEDSAMYFCASRPESGAQYFGPGTRLLVL.

The chain uses TRBV10-3 and TRBJ2-7; the D call from TCRdb, TRBD1, cannot be confirmed without DNA. Germline V lookup: CDR1 ENHRY, CDR2 SYGVKD. The CDR3 has 13 amino acids. The CDR3 sequence: CAISEGGGYEQYF.